The TCR beta chain described here comes from a study of shared clonotypes between healthy human individuals. With regard to this clone: What it binds is unknown.

This CDR3 region has 15 residues. Germline CDR1 reads MNHNS; CDR2 reads SASEGT. V lost 8 bases, J lost 0 bases, and 13 bases lay in between. Measured with immunoSEQ multiplex PCR; TCRdb has only the in-frame clones, and not every one. The sample shows some 1,600,000 clones, 98% of them seen only once. General observations from the study: Roughly 5% of naive CD4 clonotypes were shared across several donors. Clonotype sharing among the donors was expected to vary with sequencing depth. It was the non-shared clonotypes that had lower generation probabilities than clonotypes shared by all four donors.

Sequenced input: naive CD4+ T cells sorted from blood. Subset specified: CD45RA+ positively selected. The clonotype was recovered from a young man in good health. The chain has TRBV6-1 and TRBJ1-4; D not resolved. The CDR3, as DNA: TGTGCCAGCGATGCCGGAGGCGCAACTAATGAAAAACTGTTTTTT. This sequence encodes CASDAGGATNEKLFF.